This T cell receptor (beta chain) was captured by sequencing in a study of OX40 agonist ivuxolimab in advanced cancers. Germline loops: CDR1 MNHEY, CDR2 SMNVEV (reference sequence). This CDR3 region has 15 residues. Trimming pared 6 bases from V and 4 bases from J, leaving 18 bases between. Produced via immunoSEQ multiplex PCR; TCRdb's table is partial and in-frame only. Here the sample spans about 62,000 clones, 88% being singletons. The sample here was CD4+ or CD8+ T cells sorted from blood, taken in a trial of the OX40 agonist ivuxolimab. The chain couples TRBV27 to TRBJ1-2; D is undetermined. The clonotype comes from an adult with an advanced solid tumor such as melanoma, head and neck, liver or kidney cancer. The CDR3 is CASRTLGEGFYGYTF. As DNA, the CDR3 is TGTGCCAGCAGGACCCTCGGTGAGGGTTTCTATGGCTACACCTTC.